The TCR beta chain under discussion was sequenced for a study of T cells expressing NK-cell markers. TCRdb re-called the 5' RACE reads, yielding one record per CDR3 amino acid sequence without DNA. The repertoire table contains about 550,000 distinct CDR3 sequences. Germline V gene lookup returns CDR1 SGHDT and CDR2 YYEEEE. The CDR3 sequence is 14 residues long. Specimen: blood T cells: a sorted CD56 or NKG2C T cell subset, CD4+ or CD8+ T cells, or bulk PBMC T cells (not recorded which). The chain combines TRBV5-6 with TRBJ1-2; no DNA is available, so the TRBD1 call from TCRdb remains unchecked. The clonotype comes from a man aged 18 to 35 in good health. CDR3: CASSLPVRGYGYTF.